Each of the 3 T cell receptor beta chains below was sequenced from the same sample in a study of blood T cell repertoires in COVID-19. Using immunoSEQ multiplex PCR, the repertoire was profiled, and TCRdb retains in-frame clones only, with some absent. The table has 200,000 or so clones, just under 90% seen once. The sequenced sample was peripheral blood. Every receptor here comes from a man aged 25-45 years with COVID-19, enrolled during active disease.

The chain couples TRBV7-9 to TRBJ1-1; D uncertain. The CDR3 sequence is 15 residues long. Germline V CDR1 and CDR2: SEHNR, FQNEAQ (reference sequence). Between the trimmed V and J ends, which lost 2 bases and 1 base, there was a span of 11 bases. CDR3 in amino acids: CASSLMRLSNTEAFF. As DNA, the CDR3 is TGTGCCAGCAGCTTAATGAGACTATCGAACACTGAAGCTTTCTTT.

The rearrangement joins TRBV18 to TRBJ1-2; D might be TRBD1 (6 bases). The CDR3 contains 15 residues. V was shortened by 4 bases and J by 5 bases, with 17 bases between the two germline ends. Germline loops: CDR1 KGHSH, CDR2 LQKENI. The DNA of the CDR3 is TGTGCCAGCTCACTCCTCTTCCAGGGGTGGTATGGCTACACCTTC. This sequence encodes CASSLLFQGWYGYTF. Variable domain in full (rest from reference TRBV18 and TRBJ1-2): NAGVMQNPRHLVRRRGQEARLRCSPMKGHSHVYWYRQLPEEGLKFMVYLQKENIIDESGMPKERFSAEFPKEGPSILRIQQVVRGDSAAYFCASSLLFQGWYGYTFGSGTRLTVV.

This chain links TRBV7-9 with TRBJ2-1; D might be TRBD2 (6 bases). Germline CDR1 reads SEHNR; CDR2 reads FQNEAQ (reference sequence). The CDR3 length is 15 residues. V dropped 6 bases and J dropped 4 bases, with 16 bases sitting between them. The CDR3 reads CASRLPGSGYNEQFF. The CDR3 DNA follows: TGTGCCAGCAGACTCCCGGGTAGCGGATACAATGAGCAGTTCTTC.